Shown below are 11 T cell receptor beta chains from a single sample sequenced in a study of cytotoxic CD8 clonotypes in ibrutinib-treated CLL. Sequencing was performed with immunoSEQ multiplex PCR; in TCRdb, only in-frame clones are kept and a portion is missing. The sample contains more than 2,500 clones, 75% to 90% of which appear only once. The material sequenced was PBMCs, taken before ibrutinib treatment. These TCRs come from a human donor with chronic lymphocytic leukemia.

This chain connects TRBV6-5 to TRBJ2-1; D may correspond to TRBD1 or TRBD2 (5 bases each). Trimming left V 2 bases short and J 0 bases short, with 11 bases between. The CDR3 consists of 16 residues. Per germline, CDR1 MNHEY and CDR2 SVGAGI. CDR3: CASSYGTASSYNEQFF. CDR3 coding DNA: TGTGCCAGCAGTTACGGGACGGCTAGCTCCTACAATGAGCAGTTCTTC.

This clone was detected only a few times. V usage is TRBV29-1 and J usage is TRBJ1-4; TRBD1 agrees at 8 bases. V was clipped by 7 bases and J by 8 bases; unmatched bases: 15. CDR3 length equals 15 residues. CDR1 and CDR2 (germline): SQVTM, ANQGSEA. The CDR3 spells CSAPGQGGIPEKLFF. The CDR3, as DNA: TGCAGCGCCCCCGGACAGGGCGGGATCCCCGAAAAACTGTTTTTT.

In this sample, this clone turned up a few times. V usage is TRBV4-1 and J usage is TRBJ2-7; TRBD1 matches 7 bases. Germline trimming cut 0 bases from V and 3 bases from J; bases unmatched to any gene: 8. The germline V gene encodes CDR1 MGHRA and CDR2 YSYEKL. The CDR3 loop spans 16 amino acids. This CDR3 reads CASSQEMGTENYEQYF. DNA of the CDR3: TGCGCCAGCAGCCAAGAGATGGGGACAGAAAACTACGAGCAGTACTTC.

This sequence joins TRBV5-4 and TRBJ2-6; D may be TRBD1 (5 bases). V lost 2 bases to trimming and J lost 1 base, with 10 bases between them. This CDR3 is 16 amino acids long. The germline V gene encodes CDR1 SGHNT and CDR2 YYREEE (reference sequence). CDR3 nucleotides: TGTGCCAGCAGCTTTGACAGAACATCTGGGGCCAACGTCCTGACTTTC. Residues: CASSFDRTSGANVLTF.

This clone has more than one count but fewer than ten. The chain joins TRBV10-3 to TRBJ1-1; no definite D call. V gave up 0 bases and J gave up 4 bases, with 9 bases separating them. The germline V gene encodes CDR1 ENHRY and CDR2 SYGVKD. The CDR3 totals 14 residues. CDR3 bases: TGTGCCATCAGTGAGTCAGGGTTTGGCACTGAAGCTTTCTTT. This codes for CAISESGFGTEAFF.

This clone has a handful of counts. J is TRBJ2-7 and V is TRBV5-1; no reliable D call. Germline V CDR1 and CDR2: SGHRS, YFSETQ. This CDR3 has 12 residues. V was clipped by 3 bases and J by 6 bases, with 10 bases between them. The CDR3 DNA follows: TGCGCCAGCAGCTGGGCCAGCTCCGAGCAGTACTTC. It is translated as CASSWASSEQYF.

The chain combines TRBV6-5 with TRBJ1-5; D ambiguous. Germline CDR1 MNHEY, CDR2 SVGAGI. This CDR3 comprises 13 residues. The germline V and J ends were trimmed by 8 bases and 7 bases, with 15 bases remaining between them. The CDR3 sequence: CASGLDRAQPQHF. As DNA, the CDR3 is TGTGCCAGCGGACTAGATAGGGCCCAGCCCCAGCATTTT.

V usage is TRBV9 and J usage is TRBJ1-5, with 7 bases lining up with TRBD1. The CDR3 spans 14 residues. The ends lost 4 bases at V and 7 bases at J; junction bases unmatched: 8. Germline V gene sequence: CDR1 SGDLS, CDR2 YYNGEE. CDR3 nucleotide sequence: TGTGCCAGCAGCCCTCCCGACAGGGCCCAGCCCCAGCATTTT. Its translation is CASSPPDRAQPQHF.

This clone occurred a few times. This rearrangement joins TRBV19 to TRBJ1-1; D remains ambiguous. This CDR3 has 14 amino acids. The germline CDR1 and CDR2 sequences are LNHDA and SQIVND (reference sequence). V shed 3 bases and J shed 0 bases, with 8 bases lying between them. The CDR3 region is CASSIFGLNTEAFF. The CDR3 coding sequence is TGTGCCAGTAGTATCTTTGGCTTGAACACTGAAGCTTTCTTT.

This chain uses TRBV11-2 with TRBJ2-2; a weak D match, TRBD2 (8 bases). The CDR3 is 16 amino acids. Germline values: CDR1 SGHAT, CDR2 FQNNGV. V lost 4 bases, J lost 4 bases, and 16 bases lay in between. In nucleotides, the CDR3 is TGTGCCAGCAGCTCCCGGGGGGGGACAGCCACCGGGGAGCTGTTTTTT. It is translated as CASSSRGGTATGELFF.

This rearrangement joins TRBV25-1 to TRBJ1-4; D is perhaps TRBD1 (6 bases). This CDR3 is built from 14 residues. Germline assignment: CDR1 MGHDK and CDR2 SYGVNS. The germline V and J ends were trimmed by 6 bases and 6 bases, with 14 bases remaining between them. CDR3 protein: CASRAGGRHEKLFF. The CDR3, as DNA: TGTGCCAGCAGGGCGGGGGGGCGTCATGAAAAACTGTTTTTT.